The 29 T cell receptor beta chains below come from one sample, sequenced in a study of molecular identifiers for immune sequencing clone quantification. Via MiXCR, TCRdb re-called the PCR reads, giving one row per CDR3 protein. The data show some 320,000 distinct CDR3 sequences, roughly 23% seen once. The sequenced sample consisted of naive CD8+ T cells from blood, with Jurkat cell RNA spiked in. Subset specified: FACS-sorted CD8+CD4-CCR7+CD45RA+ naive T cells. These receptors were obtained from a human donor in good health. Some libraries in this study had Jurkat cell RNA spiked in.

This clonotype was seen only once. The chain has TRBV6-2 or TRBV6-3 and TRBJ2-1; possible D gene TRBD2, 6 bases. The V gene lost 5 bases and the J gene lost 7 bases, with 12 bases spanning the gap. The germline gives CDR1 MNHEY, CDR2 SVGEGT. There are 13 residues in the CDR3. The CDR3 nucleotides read TGTGCCAGCAGTGCGGGGAGGCGGAATGAGCAGTTCTTC. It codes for CASSAGRRNEQFF.

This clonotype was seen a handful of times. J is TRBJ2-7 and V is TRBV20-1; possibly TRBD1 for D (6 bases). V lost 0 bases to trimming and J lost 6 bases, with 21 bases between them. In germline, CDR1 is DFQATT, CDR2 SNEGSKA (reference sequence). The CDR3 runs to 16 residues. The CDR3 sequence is CSARDEGRDTVFEQYF. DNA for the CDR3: TGCAGTGCTAGAGATGAGGGCCGGGACACCGTTTTCGAGCAGTACTTC.

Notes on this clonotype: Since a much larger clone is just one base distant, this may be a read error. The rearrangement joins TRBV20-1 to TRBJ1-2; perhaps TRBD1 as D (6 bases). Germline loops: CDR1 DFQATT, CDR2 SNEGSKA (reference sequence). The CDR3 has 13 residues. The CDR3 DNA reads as TGCGGTGGAGGCATACAAGGGGGCTATGGCTACACCTTC. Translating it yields CGGGIQGGYGYTF.

This chain's CDR3 is CASSDWTGGFYEEQYF. For the CDR3, the DNA is TGTGCCAGCAGTGACTGGACAGGGGGGTTTTACGAGGAGCAGTACTTC. The rearrangement links TRBV25-1 to TRBJ2-7, with TRBD1 matching over 10 bases. The CDR3 runs to 16 residues. The germline V gene encodes CDR1 MGHDK and CDR2 SYGVNS. The ends lost 3 bases at V and 7 bases at J; junction bases unmatched: 12.

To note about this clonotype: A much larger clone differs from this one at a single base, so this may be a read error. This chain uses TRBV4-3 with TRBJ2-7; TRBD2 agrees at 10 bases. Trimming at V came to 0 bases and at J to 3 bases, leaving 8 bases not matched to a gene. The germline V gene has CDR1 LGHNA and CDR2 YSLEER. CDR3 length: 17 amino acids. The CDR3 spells CASSQDRASGSFYEQYF. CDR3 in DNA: TGCGCCAGCAGCCAAGATAGGGCTAGCGGGAGTTTCTACGAGCAGTACTTC.

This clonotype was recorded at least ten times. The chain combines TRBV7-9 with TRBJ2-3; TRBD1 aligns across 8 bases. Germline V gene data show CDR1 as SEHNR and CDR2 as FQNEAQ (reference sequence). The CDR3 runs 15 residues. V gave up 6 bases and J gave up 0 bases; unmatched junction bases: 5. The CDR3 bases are TGTGCCAGCAGACTGGGACAGGAGAGCACAGATACGCAGTATTTT. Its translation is CASRLGQESTDTQYF.

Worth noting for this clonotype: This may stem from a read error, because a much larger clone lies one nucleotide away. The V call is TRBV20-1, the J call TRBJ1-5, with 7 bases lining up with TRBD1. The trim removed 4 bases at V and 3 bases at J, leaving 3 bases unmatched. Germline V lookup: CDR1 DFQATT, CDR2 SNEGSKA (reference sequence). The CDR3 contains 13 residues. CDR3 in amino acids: CSATDRINQPQHF. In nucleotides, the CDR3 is TGCAGTGCTACGGACAGGATCAATCAGCCCCAGCATTTT.

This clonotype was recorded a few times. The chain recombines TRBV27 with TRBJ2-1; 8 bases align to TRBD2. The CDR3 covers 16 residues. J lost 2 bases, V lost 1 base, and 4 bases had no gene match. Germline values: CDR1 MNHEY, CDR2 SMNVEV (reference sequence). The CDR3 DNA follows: TGTGCCAGCAGTTTATTGGCGGGGGGCCCCTACAATGAGCAGTTCTTC. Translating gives CASSLLAGGPYNEQFF.

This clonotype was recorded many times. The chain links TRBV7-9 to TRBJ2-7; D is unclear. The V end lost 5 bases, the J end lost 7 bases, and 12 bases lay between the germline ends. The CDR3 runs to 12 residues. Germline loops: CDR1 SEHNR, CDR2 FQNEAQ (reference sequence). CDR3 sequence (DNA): TGTGCCAGCAGCCGGCCGGCCCGGGAGCAGTACTTC. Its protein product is CASSRPAREQYF.

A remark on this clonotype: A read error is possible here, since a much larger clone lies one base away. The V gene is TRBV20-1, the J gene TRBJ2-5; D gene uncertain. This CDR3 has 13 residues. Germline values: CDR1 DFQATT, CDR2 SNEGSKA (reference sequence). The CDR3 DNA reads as TGCAGTGCTAGAGCTGGACCTCAAGAGACCAAGTACTTC. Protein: CSARAGPQETKYF.

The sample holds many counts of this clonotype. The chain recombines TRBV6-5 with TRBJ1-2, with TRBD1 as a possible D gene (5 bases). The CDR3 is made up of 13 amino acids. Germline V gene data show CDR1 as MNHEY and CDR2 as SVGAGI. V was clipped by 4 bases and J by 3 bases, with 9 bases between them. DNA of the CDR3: TGTGCCAGCAGTTTCAGGGTGGACTATGGCTACACCTTC. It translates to CASSFRVDYGYTF.

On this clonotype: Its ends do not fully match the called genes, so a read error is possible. The CDR3 sequence: CASSVVWGDTHLPPFYGYNF. CDR3 nucleotide sequence: TGTGCCAGCAGCGTAGTTTGGGGGGACACCCATCTTCCCCCCTTCTATGGCTACAACTTC. This chain connects TRBV9 to TRBJ1-2, with D possibly being TRBD1 (6 bases). The germline CDR1 and CDR2 sequences are SGDLS and YYNGEE. The CDR3 extends over 20 amino acids.

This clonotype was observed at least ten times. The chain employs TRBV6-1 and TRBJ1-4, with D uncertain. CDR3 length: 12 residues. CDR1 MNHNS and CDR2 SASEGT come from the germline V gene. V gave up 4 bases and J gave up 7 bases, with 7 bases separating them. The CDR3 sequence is CASSGYGEKLFF. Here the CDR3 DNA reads TGTGCCAGCAGTGGGTATGGTGAAAAACTGTTTTTT.

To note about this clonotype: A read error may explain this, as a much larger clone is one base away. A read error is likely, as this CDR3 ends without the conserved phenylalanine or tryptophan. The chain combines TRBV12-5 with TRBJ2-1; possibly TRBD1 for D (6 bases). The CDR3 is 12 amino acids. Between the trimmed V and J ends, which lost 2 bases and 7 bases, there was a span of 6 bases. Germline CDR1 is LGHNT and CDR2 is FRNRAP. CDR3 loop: CASGLRGNEQFS. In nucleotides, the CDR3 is TGTGCTAGTGGTTTGAGGGGGAATGAGCAGTTCTCC.

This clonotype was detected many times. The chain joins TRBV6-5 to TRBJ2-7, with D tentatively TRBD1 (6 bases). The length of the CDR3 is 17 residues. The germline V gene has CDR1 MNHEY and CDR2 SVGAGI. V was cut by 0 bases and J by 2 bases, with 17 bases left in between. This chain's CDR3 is CASSYSFSWGPAYEQYF. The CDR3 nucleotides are TGTGCCAGCAGTTACTCGTTTTCGTGGGGGCCGGCCTACGAGCAGTACTTC.

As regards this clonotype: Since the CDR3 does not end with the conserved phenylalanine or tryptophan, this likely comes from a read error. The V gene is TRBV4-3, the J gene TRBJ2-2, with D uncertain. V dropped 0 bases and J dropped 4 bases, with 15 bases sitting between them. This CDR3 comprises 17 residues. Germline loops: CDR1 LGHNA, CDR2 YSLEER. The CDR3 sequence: CASSQDRTGLITGELFS. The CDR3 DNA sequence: TGCGCCAGCAGCCAAGATAGGACCGGATTGATCACCGGGGAGCTGTTTTCT.

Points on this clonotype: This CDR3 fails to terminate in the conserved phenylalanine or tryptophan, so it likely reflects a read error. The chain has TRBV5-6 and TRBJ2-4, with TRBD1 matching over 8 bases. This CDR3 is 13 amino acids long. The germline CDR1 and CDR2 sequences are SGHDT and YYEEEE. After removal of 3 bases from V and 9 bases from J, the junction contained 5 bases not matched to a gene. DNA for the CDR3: TGTGCCAGCAGCTGGACAGGGTCCGGCATTCAGTACTCC. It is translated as CASSWTGSGIQYS.

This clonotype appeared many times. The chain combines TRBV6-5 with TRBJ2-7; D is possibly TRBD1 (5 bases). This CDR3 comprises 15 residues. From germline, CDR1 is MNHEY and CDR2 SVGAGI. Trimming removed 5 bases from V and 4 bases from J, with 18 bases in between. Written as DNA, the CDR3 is TGTGCCAGCAGTGAAGACAGAATTGGTCGATACGAGCAGTACTTC. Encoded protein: CASSEDRIGRYEQYF.

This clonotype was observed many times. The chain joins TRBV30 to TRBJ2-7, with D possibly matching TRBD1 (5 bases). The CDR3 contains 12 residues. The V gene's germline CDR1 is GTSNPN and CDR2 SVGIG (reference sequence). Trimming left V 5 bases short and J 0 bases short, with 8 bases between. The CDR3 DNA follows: TGTGCCTGGCGACAGAGCTCCTACGAGCAGTACTTC. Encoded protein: CAWRQSSYEQYF.

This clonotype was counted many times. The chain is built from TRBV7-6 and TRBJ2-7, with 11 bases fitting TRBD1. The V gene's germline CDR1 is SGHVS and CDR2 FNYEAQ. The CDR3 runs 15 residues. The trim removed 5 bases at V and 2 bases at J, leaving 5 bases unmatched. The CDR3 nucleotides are TGTGCCAGCAGCCCCGGACAGGGGGCGGCCTACGAGCAGTACTTC. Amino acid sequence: CASSPGQGAAYEQYF.

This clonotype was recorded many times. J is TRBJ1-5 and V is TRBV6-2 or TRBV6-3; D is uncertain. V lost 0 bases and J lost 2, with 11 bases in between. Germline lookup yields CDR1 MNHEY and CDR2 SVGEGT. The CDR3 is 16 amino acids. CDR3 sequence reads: CASSYSGVMGNQPQHF. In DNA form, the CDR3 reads TGTGCCAGCAGTTACTCCGGGGTTATGGGCAATCAGCCCCAGCATTTT.

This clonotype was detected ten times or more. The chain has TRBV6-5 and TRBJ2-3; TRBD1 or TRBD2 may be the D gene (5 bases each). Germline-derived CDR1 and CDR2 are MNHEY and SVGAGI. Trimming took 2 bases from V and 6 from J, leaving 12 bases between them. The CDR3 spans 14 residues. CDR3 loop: CASSYVGTPDTQYF. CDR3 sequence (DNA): TGTGCCAGCAGTTACGTCGGGACCCCCGATACGCAGTATTTT.

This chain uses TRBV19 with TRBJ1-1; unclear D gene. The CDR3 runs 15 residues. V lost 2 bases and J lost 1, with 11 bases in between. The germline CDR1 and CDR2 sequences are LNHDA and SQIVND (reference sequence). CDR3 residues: CASSIWRHTNTEAFF. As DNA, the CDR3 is TGTGCCAGTAGTATATGGAGACATACGAACACTGAAGCTTTCTTT.

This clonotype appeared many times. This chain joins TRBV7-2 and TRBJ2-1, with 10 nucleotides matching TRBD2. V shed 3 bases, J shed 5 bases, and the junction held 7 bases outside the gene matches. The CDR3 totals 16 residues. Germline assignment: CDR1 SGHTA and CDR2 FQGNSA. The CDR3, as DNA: TGTGCCAGCAGCTTCCCCACCGGGACTAGCGACAATGAGCAGTTCTTC. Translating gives CASSFPTGTSDNEQFF.

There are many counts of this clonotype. The DNA of the CDR3 is TGCGCCAGCAGCCAAGCTAGCGGGGGGGCCCTTGATACGCAGTATTTT. Protein product: CASSQASGGALDTQYF. V is TRBV4-1 and J is TRBJ2-3; 12 bases align to TRBD2. The CDR3 totals 16 residues. Germline assignment: CDR1 MGHRA and CDR2 YSYEKL. V trimming: 1 base; J trimming: 6 bases; junction bases outside the gene matches: 5.

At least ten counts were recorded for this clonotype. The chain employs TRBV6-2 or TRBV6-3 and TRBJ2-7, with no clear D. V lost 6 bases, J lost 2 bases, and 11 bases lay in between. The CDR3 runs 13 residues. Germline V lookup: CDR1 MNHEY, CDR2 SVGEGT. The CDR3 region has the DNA TGTGCCAGCAGCCCCCGCGGTGCCTACGAGCAGTACTTC. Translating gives CASSPRGAYEQYF.

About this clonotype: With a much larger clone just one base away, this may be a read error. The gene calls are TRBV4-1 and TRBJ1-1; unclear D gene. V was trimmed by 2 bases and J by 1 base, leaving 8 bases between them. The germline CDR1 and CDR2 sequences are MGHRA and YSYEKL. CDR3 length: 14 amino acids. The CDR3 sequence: CASSQKWQNTEAFF. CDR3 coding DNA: TGCGCCAGCAGCCAAAAGTGGCAGAACACTGAAGCTTTCTTT.

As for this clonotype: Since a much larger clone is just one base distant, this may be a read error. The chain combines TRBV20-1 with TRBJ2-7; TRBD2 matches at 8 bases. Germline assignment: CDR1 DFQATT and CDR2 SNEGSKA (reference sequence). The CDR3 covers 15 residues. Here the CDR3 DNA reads TGCAGTGCTATTTACCCGGGGGGGACCTCCTACGAGCAGCACTTC. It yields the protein CSAIYPGGTSYEQHF.

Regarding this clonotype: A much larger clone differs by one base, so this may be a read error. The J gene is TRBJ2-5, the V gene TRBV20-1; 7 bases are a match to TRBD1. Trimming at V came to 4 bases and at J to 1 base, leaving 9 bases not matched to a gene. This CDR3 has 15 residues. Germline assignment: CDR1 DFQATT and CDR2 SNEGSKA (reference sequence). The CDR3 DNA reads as TGCAGTGCTATAGAACAGGGGAACTTCCAAGAGACCCAGTACTTC. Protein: CSAIEQGNFQETQYF.